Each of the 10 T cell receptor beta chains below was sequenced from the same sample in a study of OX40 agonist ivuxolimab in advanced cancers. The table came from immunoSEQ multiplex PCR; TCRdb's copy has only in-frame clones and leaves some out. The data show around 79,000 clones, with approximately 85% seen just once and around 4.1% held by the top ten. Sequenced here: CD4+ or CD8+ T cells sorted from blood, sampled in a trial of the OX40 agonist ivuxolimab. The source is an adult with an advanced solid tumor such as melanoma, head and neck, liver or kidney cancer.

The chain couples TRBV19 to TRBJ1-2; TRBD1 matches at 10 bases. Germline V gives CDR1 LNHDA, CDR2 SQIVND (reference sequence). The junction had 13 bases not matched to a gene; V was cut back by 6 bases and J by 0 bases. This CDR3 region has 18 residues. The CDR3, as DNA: TGTGCCAGTAGCGAAACCGGGACAGGGGCCTATTCTAACTATGGCTACACCTTC. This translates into CASSETGTGAYSNYGYTF.

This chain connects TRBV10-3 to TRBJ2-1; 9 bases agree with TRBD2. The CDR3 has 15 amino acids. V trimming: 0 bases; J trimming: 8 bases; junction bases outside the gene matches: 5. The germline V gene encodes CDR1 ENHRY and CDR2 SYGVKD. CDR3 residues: CAISESSGSRDEQFF. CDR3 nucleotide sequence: TGTGCCATCAGTGAGTCTAGCGGGAGCAGGGATGAGCAGTTCTTC.

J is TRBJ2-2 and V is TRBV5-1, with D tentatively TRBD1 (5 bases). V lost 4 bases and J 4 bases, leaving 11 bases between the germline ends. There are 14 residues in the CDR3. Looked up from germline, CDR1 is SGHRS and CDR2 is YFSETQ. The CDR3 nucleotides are TGCGCCAGCAGCGCGTCAGGGTCCACCGGGGAGCTGTTTTTT. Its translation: CASSASGSTGELFF.

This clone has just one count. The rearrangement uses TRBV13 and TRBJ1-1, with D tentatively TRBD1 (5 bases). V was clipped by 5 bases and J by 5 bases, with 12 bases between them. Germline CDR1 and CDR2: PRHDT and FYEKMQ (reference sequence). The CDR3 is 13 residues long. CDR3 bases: TGTGCCAGCAGCGGCAGGGTAGGGACTGAAGCTTTCTTT. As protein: CASSGRVGTEAFF. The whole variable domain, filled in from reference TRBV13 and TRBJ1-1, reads AAGVIQSPRHLIKEKRETATLKCYPIPRHDTVYWYQQGPGQDPQFLISFYEKMQSDKGSIPDRFSAQQFSDYHSELNMSSLELGDSALYFCASSGRVGTEAFFGQGTRLTVV.

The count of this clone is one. CDR3 residues: CASSRLGTDYGYTF. CDR3 bases: TGTGCCAGCAGCCGACTAGGGACAGACTATGGCTACACCTTC. The V call is TRBV7-2, the J call TRBJ1-2; 7 bases line up with TRBD1. Losses at the gene ends were 5 bases for V and 3 bases for J; bases not matched to a gene: 6. The CDR3 totals 14 residues. Germline V gene lookup returns CDR1 SGHTA and CDR2 FQGNSA.

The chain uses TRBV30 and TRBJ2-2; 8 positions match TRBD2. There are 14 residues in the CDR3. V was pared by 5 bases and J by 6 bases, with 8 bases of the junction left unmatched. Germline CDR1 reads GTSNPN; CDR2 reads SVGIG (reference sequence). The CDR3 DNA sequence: TGTGCCTGGGATCACGGGAGGGAGCCCGGGGAGCTGTTTTTT. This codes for CAWDHGREPGELFF.

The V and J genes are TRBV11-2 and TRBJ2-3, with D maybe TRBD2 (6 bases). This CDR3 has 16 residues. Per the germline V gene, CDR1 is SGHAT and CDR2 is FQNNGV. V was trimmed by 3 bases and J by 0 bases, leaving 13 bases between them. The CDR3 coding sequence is TGTGCCAGCAGCTTCGGGGGAAGTAGTAGCACAGATACGCAGTATTTT. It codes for CASSFGGSSSTDTQYF.

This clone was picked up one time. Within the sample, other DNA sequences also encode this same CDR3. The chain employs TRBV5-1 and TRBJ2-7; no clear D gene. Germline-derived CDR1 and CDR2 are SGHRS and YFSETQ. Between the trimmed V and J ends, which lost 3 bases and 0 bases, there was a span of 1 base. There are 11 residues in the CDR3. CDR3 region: CASSSSYEQYF. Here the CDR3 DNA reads TGCGCCAGCAGCTCCTCCTACGAGCAGTACTTC. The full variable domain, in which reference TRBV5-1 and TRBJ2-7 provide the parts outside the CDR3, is KAGVTQTPRYLIKTRGQQVTLSCSPISGHRSVSWYQQTPGQGLQFLFEYFSETQRNKGNFPGRFSGRQFSNSRSEMNVSTLELGDSALYLCASSSSYEQYFGPGTRLTVT.

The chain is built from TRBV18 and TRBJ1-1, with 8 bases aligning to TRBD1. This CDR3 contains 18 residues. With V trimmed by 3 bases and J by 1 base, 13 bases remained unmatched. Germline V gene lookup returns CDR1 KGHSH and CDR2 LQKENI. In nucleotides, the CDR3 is TGTGCCAGCTCACCGGGGGCAGGGGGCGGCATGGGGAACACTGAAGCTTTCTTT. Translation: CASSPGAGGGMGNTEAFF.

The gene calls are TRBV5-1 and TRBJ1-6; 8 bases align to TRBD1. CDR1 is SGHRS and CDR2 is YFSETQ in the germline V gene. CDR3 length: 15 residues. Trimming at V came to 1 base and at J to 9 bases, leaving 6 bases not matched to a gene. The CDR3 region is CASSLSPTGGSPLHF. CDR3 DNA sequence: TGCGCCAGCAGCTTGTCCCCTACAGGGGGTTCACCCCTCCACTTT.